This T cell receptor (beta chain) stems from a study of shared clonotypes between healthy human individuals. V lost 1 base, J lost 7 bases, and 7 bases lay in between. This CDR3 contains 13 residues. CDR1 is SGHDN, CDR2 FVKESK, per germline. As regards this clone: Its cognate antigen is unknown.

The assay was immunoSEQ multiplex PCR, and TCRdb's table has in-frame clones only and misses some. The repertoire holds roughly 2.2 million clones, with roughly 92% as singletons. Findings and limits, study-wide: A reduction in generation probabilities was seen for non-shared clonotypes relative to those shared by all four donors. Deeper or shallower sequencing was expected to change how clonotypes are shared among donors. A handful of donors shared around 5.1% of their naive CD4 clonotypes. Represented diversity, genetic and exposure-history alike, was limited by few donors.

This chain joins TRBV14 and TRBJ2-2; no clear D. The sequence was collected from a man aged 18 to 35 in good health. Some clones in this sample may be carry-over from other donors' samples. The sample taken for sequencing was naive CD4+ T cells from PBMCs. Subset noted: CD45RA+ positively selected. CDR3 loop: CASSQVVGGELFF. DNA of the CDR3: TGTGCCAGCAGCCAAGTGGTCGGCGGGGAGCTGTTTTTT.